This TCR beta chain originates from a study of molecular identifiers for immune sequencing clone quantification. Turning to the study itself: RNA from 20,000 or 100,000 naive CD8 cells was split five ways in replicates, with four sequenced. Study-level results: The study found clones above 20 RNA copies held over 99% of effector molecules and under 1% in naive cells.

The CDR3 contains 14 residues. With 7 bases removed from V and 2 bases from J, the gap between germline ends came to 13 bases. Looked up from germline, CDR1 is MNHEY and CDR2 is SVGEGT. Previously reported methods and listed TCR primers produced the bulk TCR libraries. TCRdb passed the PCR reads through MiXCR, listing each CDR3 protein once. The table shows about 630,000 distinct CDR3 sequences, with about 25% occurring only once. Turning to this clonotype: What it recognizes is unknown.

Sorting defined naive CD8 T cells as CD8+CD4-CCR7+CD45RA+. The sample consisted of naive CD8+ T cells from blood, with Jurkat cell RNA spiked in. The subset was: FACS-sorted CD8+CD4-CCR7+CD45RA+ naive T cells. This TCR derives from a human donor in good health. Some libraries in this study had Jurkat cell RNA spiked in. The rearrangement joins TRBV6-2 or TRBV6-3 to TRBJ2-3; D is uncertain. Here the CDR3 DNA reads TGTGCCAGCACCTTTGTGGGCTTCACAGATACGCAGTATTTT. This translates into CASTFVGFTDTQYF.